This T cell receptor beta chain was retrieved from a study of CD8 T cells in ankylosing spondylitis. CDR1 SQVTM and CDR2 ANQGSEA come from the germline V gene. J lost 0 bases, V lost 7 bases, and 17 bases had no gene match. The CDR3 runs 19 residues. This clonotype came up a few times. Its target is unknown. Findings and limits, study-wide: There was reportedly significant enrichment of clones that were disease-linked in matched ankylosing spondylitis synovial fluid. What appeared characteristic of ankylosing spondylitis blood was a TCR beta motif of fewer than ten highly homologous variants. In reactive arthritis synovial fluid and blood, some motif variants had been reported before.

Using its own MiXCR run on the 5' RACE reads, TCRdb lists one record per CDR3 protein. The sample shows a few hundred thousand distinct CDR3 sequences, over 15% of them seen only once. Material: blood, either unsorted or a sorted T cell fraction (not recorded which). The chain has TRBV29-1 and TRBJ2-1; 11 bases are a match to TRBD2. This clonotype was obtained from a male donor with ankylosing spondylitis or in good health (not recorded which). The CDR3 protein is CSAEPTSGSTVGSYNEQFF. The CDR3 coding sequence is TGCAGCGCAGAACCAACTAGCGGGAGTACGGTGGGCTCCTACAATGAGCAGTTCTTC.